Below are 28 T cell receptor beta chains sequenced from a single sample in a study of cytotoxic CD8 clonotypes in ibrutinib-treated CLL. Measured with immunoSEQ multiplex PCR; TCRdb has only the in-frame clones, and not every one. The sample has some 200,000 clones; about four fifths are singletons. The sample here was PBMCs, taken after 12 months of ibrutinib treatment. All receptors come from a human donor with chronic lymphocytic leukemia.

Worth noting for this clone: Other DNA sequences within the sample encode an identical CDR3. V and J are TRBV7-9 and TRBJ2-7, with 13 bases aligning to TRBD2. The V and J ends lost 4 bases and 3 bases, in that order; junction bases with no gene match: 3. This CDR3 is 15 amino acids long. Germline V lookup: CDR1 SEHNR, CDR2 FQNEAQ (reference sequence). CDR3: CASSSGTSGNYEQYF. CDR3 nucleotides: TGTGCCAGCAGCTCCGGGACTAGCGGGAACTACGAGCAGTACTTC.

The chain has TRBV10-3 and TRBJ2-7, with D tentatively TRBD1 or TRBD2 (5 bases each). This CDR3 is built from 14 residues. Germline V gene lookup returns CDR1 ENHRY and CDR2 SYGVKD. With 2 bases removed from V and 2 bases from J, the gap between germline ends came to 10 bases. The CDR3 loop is CAISETGTPYEQYF. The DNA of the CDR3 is TGTGCCATCAGTGAGACGGGGACCCCCTACGAGCAGTACTTC.

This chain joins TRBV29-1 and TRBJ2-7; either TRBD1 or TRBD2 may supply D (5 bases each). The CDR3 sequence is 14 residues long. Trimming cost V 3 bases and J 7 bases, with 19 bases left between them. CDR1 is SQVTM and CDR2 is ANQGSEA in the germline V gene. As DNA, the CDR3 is TGCAGCGTTGACGGTCCCGGGACCAAAGGGGAGCAGTACTTC. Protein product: CSVDGPGTKGEQYF.

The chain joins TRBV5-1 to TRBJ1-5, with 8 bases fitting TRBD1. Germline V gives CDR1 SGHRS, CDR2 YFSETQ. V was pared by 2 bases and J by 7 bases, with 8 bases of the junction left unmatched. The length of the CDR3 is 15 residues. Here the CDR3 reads CASSLSGQAEQPQHF. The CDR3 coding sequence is TGCGCCAGCAGCTTATCGGGACAGGCGGAACAGCCCCAGCATTTT.

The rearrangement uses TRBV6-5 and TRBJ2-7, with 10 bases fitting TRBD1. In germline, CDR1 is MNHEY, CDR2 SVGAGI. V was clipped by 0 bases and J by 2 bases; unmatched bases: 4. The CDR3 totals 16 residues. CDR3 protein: CASSYSGTGAAYEQYF. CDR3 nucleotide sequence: TGTGCCAGCAGTTACTCGGGGACAGGGGCCGCCTACGAGCAGTACTTC.

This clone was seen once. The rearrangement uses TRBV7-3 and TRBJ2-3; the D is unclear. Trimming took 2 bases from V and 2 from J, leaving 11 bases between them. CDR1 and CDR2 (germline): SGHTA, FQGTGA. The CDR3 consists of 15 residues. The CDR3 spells CASSLYPTNTDTQYF. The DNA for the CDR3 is TGTGCCAGCAGCTTATATCCCACAAACACAGATACGCAGTATTTT. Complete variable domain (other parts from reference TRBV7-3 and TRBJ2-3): GAGVSQTPSNKVTEKGKYVELRCDPISGHTALYWYRQSLGQGPEFLIYFQGTGAADDSGLPNDRFFAVRPEGSVSTLKIQRTERGDSAVYLCASSLYPTNTDTQYFGPGTRLTVL.

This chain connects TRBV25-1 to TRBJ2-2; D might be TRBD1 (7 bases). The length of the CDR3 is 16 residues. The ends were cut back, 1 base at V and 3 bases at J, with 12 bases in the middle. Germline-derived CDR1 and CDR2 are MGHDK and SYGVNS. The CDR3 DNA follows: TGTGCCAGCAGTGAATTCGGCAGGGGGGACACCGGGGAGCTGTTTTTT. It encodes CASSEFGRGDTGELFF.

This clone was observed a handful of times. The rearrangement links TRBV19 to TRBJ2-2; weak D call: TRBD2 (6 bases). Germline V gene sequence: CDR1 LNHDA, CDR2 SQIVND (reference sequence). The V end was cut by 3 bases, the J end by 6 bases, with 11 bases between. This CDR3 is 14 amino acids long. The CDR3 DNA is TGTGCCAGTAGTATTAATCGGGAGTCCGGGGAGCTGTTTTTT. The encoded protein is CASSINRESGELFF.

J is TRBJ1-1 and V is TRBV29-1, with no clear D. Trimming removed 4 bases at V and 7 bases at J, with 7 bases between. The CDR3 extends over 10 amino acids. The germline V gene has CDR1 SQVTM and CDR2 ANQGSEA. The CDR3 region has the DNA TGCAGCGTTGGTTCCCGTGAAGCTTTCTTT. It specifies CSVGSREAFF.

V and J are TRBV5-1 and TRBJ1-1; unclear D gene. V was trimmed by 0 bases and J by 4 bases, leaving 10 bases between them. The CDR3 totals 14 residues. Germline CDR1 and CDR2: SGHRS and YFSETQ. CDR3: CASSLGVESTEAFF. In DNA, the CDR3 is TGCGCCAGCAGCTTGGGGGTGGAGAGCACTGAAGCTTTCTTT.

This CDR3 reads CSALGPTSSYEQYF. CDR3 bases: TGCAGCGCTTTAGGGCCGACCAGCTCCTACGAGCAGTACTTC. The chain couples TRBV29-1 to TRBJ2-7; unclear D gene. V dropped 7 bases and J dropped 0 bases, with 16 bases sitting between them. Germline V gene sequence: CDR1 SQVTM, CDR2 ANQGSEA. This CDR3 spans 14 amino acids.

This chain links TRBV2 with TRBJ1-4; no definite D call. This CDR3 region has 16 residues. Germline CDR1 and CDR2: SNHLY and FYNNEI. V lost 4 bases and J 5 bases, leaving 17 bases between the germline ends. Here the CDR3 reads CASSAPFLNWNEKLFF. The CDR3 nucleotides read TGTGCCAGCAGTGCACCTTTCTTAAATTGGAATGAAAAACTGTTTTTT.

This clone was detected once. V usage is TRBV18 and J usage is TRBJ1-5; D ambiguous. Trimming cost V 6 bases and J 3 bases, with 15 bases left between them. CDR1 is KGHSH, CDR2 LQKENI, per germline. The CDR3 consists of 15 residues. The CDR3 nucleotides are TGTGCCAGCTCCGATGGCTGGCAGCCCAATCAGCCCCAGCATTTT. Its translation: CASSDGWQPNQPQHF.

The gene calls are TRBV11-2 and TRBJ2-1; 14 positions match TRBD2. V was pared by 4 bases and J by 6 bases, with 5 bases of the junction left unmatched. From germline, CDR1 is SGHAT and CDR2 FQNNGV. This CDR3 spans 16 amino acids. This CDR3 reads CASSSRLAGGFNEQFF. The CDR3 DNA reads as TGTGCCAGCAGCTCACGACTAGCGGGAGGGTTCAATGAGCAGTTCTTC.

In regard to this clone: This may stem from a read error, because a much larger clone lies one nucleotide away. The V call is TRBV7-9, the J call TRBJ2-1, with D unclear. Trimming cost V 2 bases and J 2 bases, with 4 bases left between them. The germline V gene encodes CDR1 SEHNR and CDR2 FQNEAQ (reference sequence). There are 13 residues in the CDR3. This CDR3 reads CASSLTPYNEQFF. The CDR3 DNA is TGTGCCAGCAGCTTAACGCCCTACAATGAGCAGTTCTTC. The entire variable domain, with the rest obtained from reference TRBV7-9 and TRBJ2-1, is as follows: DTGVSQNPRHKITKRGQNVTFRCDPISEHNRLYWYRQTLGQGPEFLTYFQNEAQLEKSRLLSDRFSAERPKGSFSTLEIQRTEQGDSAMYLCASSLTPYNEQFFGPGTRLTVL.

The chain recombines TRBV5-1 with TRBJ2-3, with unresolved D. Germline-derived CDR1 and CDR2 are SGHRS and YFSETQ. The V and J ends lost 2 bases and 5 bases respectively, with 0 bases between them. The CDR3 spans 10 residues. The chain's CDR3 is CASSLDTQYF. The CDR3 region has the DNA TGCGCCAGCAGCTTAGATACGCAGTATTTT.

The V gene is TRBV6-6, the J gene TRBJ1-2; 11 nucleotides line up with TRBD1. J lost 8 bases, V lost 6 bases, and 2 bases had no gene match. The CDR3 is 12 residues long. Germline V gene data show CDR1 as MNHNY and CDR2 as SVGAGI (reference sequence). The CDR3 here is CASRGQGAGYTF. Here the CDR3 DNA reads TGTGCCAGCAGAGGACAGGGGGCAGGCTACACCTTC.

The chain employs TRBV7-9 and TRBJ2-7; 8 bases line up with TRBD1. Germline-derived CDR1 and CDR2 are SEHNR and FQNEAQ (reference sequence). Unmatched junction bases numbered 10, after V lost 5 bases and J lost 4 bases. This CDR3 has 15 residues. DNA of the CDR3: TGTGCCAGCAGCGGAATGGGACAGGACCAATACGAGCAGTACTTC. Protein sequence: CASSGMGQDQYEQYF.

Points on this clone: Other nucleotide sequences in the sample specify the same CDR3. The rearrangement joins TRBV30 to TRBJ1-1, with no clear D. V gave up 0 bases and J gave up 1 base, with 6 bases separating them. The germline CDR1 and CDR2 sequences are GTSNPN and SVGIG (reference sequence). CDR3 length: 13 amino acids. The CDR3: CAWSVARNTEAFF. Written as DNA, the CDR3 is TGTGCCTGGAGTGTTGCGCGGAACACTGAAGCTTTCTTT. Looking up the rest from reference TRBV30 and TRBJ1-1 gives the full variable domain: SQTIHQWPATLVQPVGSPLSLECTVEGTSNPNLYWYRQAAGRGLQLLFYSVGIGQISSEVPQNLSASRPQDRQFILSSKKLLLSDSGFYLCAWSVARNTEAFFGQGTRLTVV.

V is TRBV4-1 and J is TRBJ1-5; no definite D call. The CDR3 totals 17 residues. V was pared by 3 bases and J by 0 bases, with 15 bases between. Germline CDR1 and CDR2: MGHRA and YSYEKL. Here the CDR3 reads CASSHAGGSNSNQPQHF. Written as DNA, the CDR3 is TGCGCCAGCAGCCACGCGGGCGGGTCGAATAGCAATCAGCCCCAGCATTTT.

DNA for the CDR3: TGTGCCAGCACCCCCCCTCCGGGAATGTTCAATGAGCAGTTCTTC. This sequence encodes CASTPPPGMFNEQFF. V gene TRBV9 combines with J gene TRBJ2-1, with a weak D call TRBD2 (5 bases). The CDR3 loop spans 15 amino acids. Germline V lookup: CDR1 SGDLS, CDR2 YYNGEE. The V gene lost 6 bases and the J gene lost 6 bases, with 19 bases spanning the gap.

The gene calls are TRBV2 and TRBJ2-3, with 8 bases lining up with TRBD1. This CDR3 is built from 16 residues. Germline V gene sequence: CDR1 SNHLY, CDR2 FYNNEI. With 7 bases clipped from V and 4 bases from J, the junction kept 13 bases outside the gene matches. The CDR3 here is CASTPRTGSPADTQYF. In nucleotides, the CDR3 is TGTGCCAGCACCCCAAGGACAGGGAGTCCCGCAGATACGCAGTATTTT.

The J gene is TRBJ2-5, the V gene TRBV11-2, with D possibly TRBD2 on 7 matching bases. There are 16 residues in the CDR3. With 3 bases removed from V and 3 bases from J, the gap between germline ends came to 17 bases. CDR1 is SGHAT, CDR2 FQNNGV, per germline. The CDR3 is CASSFGTPGGEETQYF. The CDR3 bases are TGTGCCAGCAGCTTCGGTACCCCGGGGGGCGAAGAGACCCAGTACTTC.

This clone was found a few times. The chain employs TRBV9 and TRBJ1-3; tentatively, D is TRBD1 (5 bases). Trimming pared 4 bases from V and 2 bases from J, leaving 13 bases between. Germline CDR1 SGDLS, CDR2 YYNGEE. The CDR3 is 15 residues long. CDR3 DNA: TGTGCCAGCAGCCGGACAACGCAAGCTGGAAACACCATATATTTT. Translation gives CASSRTTQAGNTIYF.

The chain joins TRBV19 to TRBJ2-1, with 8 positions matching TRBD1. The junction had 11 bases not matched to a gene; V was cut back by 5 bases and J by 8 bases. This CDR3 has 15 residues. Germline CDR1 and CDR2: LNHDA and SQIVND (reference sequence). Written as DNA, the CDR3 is TGTGCCAGTAGTTCTAAACCGGGACAGGCGTATGAGCAGTTCTTC. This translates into CASSSKPGQAYEQFF.

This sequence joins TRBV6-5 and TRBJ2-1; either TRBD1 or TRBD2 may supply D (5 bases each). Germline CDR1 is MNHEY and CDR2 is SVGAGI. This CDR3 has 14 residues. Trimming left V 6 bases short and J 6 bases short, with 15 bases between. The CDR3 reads CASSPAGALNEQFF. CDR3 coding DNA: TGTGCCAGCAGCCCCGCCGGGGCCCTCAATGAGCAGTTCTTC.

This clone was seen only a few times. The CDR3 sequence is CASSRGQGSQPQHF. The CDR3 DNA follows: TGTGCCAGCAGCCGTGGACAGGGGAGTCAGCCCCAGCATTTT. This sequence joins TRBV11-2 and TRBJ1-5, with 9 bases aligning to TRBD1. V lost 5 bases and J lost 6; bases outside the gene matches: 5. The CDR3 consists of 14 residues. Germline CDR1 SGHAT, CDR2 FQNNGV.

DNA of the CDR3: TGCAGCGTTTTGGCGTCCCACGAGCAGTACTTC. Protein product: CSVLASHEQYF. The chain is built from TRBV29-1 and TRBJ2-7; D is unclear. Looked up from germline, CDR1 is SQVTM and CDR2 is ANQGSEA. There are 11 residues in the CDR3. Deletions cut 5 bases from V and 5 bases from J, with 10 bases between.